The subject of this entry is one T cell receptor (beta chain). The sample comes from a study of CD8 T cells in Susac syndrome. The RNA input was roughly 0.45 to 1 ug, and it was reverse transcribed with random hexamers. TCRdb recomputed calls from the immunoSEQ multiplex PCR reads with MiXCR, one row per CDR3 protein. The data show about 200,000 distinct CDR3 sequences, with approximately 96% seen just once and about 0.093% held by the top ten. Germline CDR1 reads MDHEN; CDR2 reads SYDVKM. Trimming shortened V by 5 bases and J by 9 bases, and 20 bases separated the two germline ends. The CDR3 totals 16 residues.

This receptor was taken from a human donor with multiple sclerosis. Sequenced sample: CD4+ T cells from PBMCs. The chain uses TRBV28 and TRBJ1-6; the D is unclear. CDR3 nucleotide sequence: TGTGCCAGCAGTACCCCCCCGGGCAGCGAAGGTTCACCCCTCCACTTT. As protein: CASSTPPGSEGSPLHF.